Each of the 10 T cell receptor beta chains below was sequenced from the same sample in a study of blood T cell repertoires in COVID-19 (dated by TCRdb to the early 2020s). Libraries were made using the immunoSEQ multiplex PCR assay. TCRdb limited this immuneACCESS table to in-frame rearrangements with V and J called. A share of clones is missing; checked studies link under half to unresolved V genes, and the rest is unexplained. The sample data list approximately 200,000 clones, and 94% of these were observed just once. The ten largest make up approximately 0.8% of the sample. Specimen: peripheral blood. Receptors originate from a man aged 30-40 years with COVID-19, enrolled during active disease.

The CDR3 loop reads CAISLDNAKNIQYF. The CDR3 region has the DNA TGTGCCATCAGTTTGGACAACGCCAAAAACATTCAGTACTTC. The chain employs TRBV10-3 and TRBJ2-4, with D tentatively TRBD1 (5 bases). This CDR3 contains 14 residues. CDR1 is ENHRY and CDR2 is SYGVKD in the germline V gene. V was cut by 5 bases and J by 1 base, with 9 bases left in between.

This chain connects TRBV7-9 to TRBJ1-4; 8 bases are a match to TRBD1. Germline CDR1 reads SEHNR; CDR2 reads FQNEAQ (reference sequence). V dropped 2 bases and J dropped 8; count of bases not matched to a gene: 7. The CDR3 runs 15 residues. The CDR3 bases are TGTGCCAGCAGCTTACAGGGGGCGTCAGGCGAAAAACTGTTTTTT. This codes for CASSLQGASGEKLFF.

This clone has a single count. This chain uses TRBV7-9 with TRBJ1-2, with 8 bases identical to TRBD1. CDR1 and CDR2 (germline): SEHNR, FQNEAQ (reference sequence). V was pared by 10 bases and J by 7 bases, with 23 bases of the junction left unmatched. The CDR3 consists of 17 residues. The CDR3 DNA is TGTGCCATCCGACCCGACAGGGGAGCGCGAGGGGCTAGTGGCTACACCTTC. Translating it yields CAIRPDRGARGASGYTF.

V usage is TRBV15 and J usage is TRBJ1-2; D gene unclear. V lost 0 bases and J lost 2, with 10 bases in between. The CDR3 length is 15 residues. CDR1 and CDR2 from the germline V gene are LNHNV and YYDKDF (reference sequence). CDR3 residues: CATSREAGANYGYTF. As DNA, the CDR3 is TGTGCCACCAGCAGAGAAGCAGGCGCCAACTATGGCTACACCTTC. Looking up the rest from reference TRBV15 and TRBJ1-2 gives the full variable domain: DAMVIQNPRYQVTQFGKPVTLSCSQTLNHNVMYWYQQKSSQAPKLLFHYYDKDFNNEADTPDNFQSRRPNTSFCFLDIRSPGLGDTAMYLCATSREAGANYGYTFGSGTRLTVV.

The chain recombines TRBV19 with TRBJ1-1; 9 nucleotides agree with TRBD1. Germline CDR1 LNHDA, CDR2 SQIVND (reference sequence). The CDR3 is 14 amino acids. Trimming at V came to 6 bases and at J to 6 bases, leaving 8 bases not matched to a gene. The CDR3 is CASSLQGAISEAFF. In nucleotides, the CDR3 is TGTGCCAGTAGCCTACAGGGGGCGATTTCTGAAGCTTTCTTT.

In DNA form, the CDR3 reads TGTGCCAGCAGTACAACTCCGGGACAGATGAACACTGAAGCTTTCTTT. Protein: CASSTTPGQMNTEAFF. The gene calls are TRBV11-2 and TRBJ1-1, with 7 positions matching TRBD1. The CDR3 covers 16 residues. The ends lost 6 bases at V and 0 bases at J; junction bases unmatched: 10. Per germline, CDR1 SGHAT and CDR2 FQNNGV.

J is TRBJ1-2 and V is TRBV11-2, with D perhaps matching TRBD1 (6 bases). The CDR3 covers 12 residues. Trimming shortened V by 4 bases and J by 6 bases, and 9 bases separated the two germline ends. In germline, CDR1 is SGHAT, CDR2 FQNNGV. The CDR3 DNA follows: TGTGCCAGCAGCTCCCACAGGGATGGCTACACCTTC. This encodes CASSSHRDGYTF.

The chain carries TRBV10-3 and TRBJ2-7, with a weak D call TRBD2 (5 bases). Germline lookup yields CDR1 ENHRY and CDR2 SYGVKD. The CDR3 is 14 residues long. V shed 10 bases and J shed 1 base, with 17 bases lying between them. The CDR3 DNA follows: TGTGCCACGGTGGGAGCCCAGCTTTCCTACGAGCAGTACTTC. Its protein is CATVGAQLSYEQYF.

The chain couples TRBV4-1 to TRBJ1-6; D remains ambiguous. CDR3 length equals 18 residues. Germline V gene lookup returns CDR1 MGHRA and CDR2 YSYEKL. Trimming removed 1 base at V and 0 bases at J, with 13 bases between. The CDR3 nucleotides read TGCGCCAGCAGCCAAGGTATGCTGCTGAGCTCCTATAATTCACCCCTCCACTTT. Translated: CASSQGMLLSSYNSPLHF.

V is TRBV27 and J is TRBJ1-6; D unclear. With 2 bases removed from V and 6 bases from J, the gap between germline ends came to 2 bases. Germline V gives CDR1 MNHEY, CDR2 SMNVEV (reference sequence). The CDR3 covers 12 residues. The CDR3 protein is CASSLLNSPLHF. DNA of the CDR3: TGTGCCAGCAGTTTACTTAATTCACCCCTCCACTTT.